This T cell receptor beta chain was sequenced in a study of blood T cell repertoires in COVID-19. On the study more broadly: Researchers got acute and convalescent COVID-19 samples from the United States, Italy and Spain. Nucleic acid was either cDNA or gDNA, and it came from T cells, B-cell-depleted T cells, or PBMCs.

The CDR3 has 17 amino acids. Trimming cost V 0 bases and J 4 bases, with 20 bases left between them. Germline-derived CDR1 and CDR2 are SGHRS and YFSETQ. In the authors' workflow: By means of reference gene primer amplification, nucleated cell counts were estimated. Method: immunoSEQ multiplex PCR; TCRdb's copy keeps in-frame clones and lacks some. The V and J calls and clone size were taken over from that table, and D and trimming were inferred from the DNA. The table lists roughly 240,000 clones, roughly four fifths of them singletons. Specimen: peripheral blood. The chain has TRBV5-1 and TRBJ2-7; perhaps TRBD1 as D (6 bases). This receptor was identified in a woman aged 70-85 years with acute or convalescent COVID-19. CDR3 bases: TGCGCCAGCAGCTTGGAACTCGGGTCAGGGGAGCTTTACGAGCAGTACTTC. It encodes CASSLELGSGELYEQYF.